This paragraph covers one T cell receptor (beta chain) sequence. Original methodology: How many nucleated cells were present was estimated from reference gene primer amplification. The protocol was immunoSEQ multiplex PCR, while the TCRdb copy is restricted to in-frame clones and leaves out a portion. Clone size and the V and J calls come from that table; the DNA yielded D and trimming. The data contain about 160,000 clones, roughly 88% of them singletons. This sample was taken from a study of blood T cell repertoires in COVID-19. About the study: The United States, Italy and Spain were the sources of the acute and convalescent COVID-19 samples. Sources were T cells, B-cell-depleted T cells, or PBMCs; the material itself was cDNA or gDNA.

V lost 0 bases, J lost 4 bases, and 10 bases lay in between. Germline CDR1 reads SGHDN; CDR2 reads FVKESK. The CDR3 runs 14 residues. The receptor was derived from a man between 18 and 35 years old with acute or convalescent COVID-19. The gene calls are TRBV14 and TRBJ2-7; perhaps TRBD1 as D (5 bases). The specimen sequenced was peripheral blood. CDR3 sequence reads: CASSQEQGTYEQYF. As DNA, the CDR3 is TGTGCCAGCAGCCAAGAGCAGGGAACTTACGAGCAGTACTTC.